Listed below are T cell receptor beta chains from one sample, sequenced in a study of shared clonotypes between healthy human individuals. The data were produced by immunoSEQ multiplex PCR, yet TCRdb's version contains in-frame clones alone and is incomplete. The table includes 950,000 to 1,300,000 clones, about 70% detected once. Sequencing used memory CD4+ T cells sorted from blood. All receptors come from a man aged 18 to 35 in good health. Both conserved end residues are part of each CDR3. The D gene is left open where the match is weak. Expanded clones are given a class, and other clones once, few, many or no size at all.

CDR3 protein,CDR3 DNA,J gene,D gene,clone size,V gene
CASSQDLAALYEQYF,TGCGCCAGCAGCCAAGATCTAGCGGCCTTATACGAGCAGTACTTC,TRBJ2-7,TRBD2,-,TRBV5-1
CASSDGVGFNQPQHF,TGTGCCAGCAGTGACGGAGTGGGGTTCAATCAGCCCCAGCATTTT,TRBJ1-5,-,-,TRBV19
CASSLTNSNQPQHF,TGTGCCAGCAGCTTAACAAATAGCAATCAGCCCCAGCATTTT,TRBJ1-5,-,-,TRBV7-9
CASRRGGDSHSYEQYF,TGTGCCAGCAGGAGGGGGGGGGACTCCCACTCCTACGAGCAGTACTTC,TRBJ2-7,-,-,TRBV6-4
CASSSGTGSNQPQHF,TGTGCCAGCAGCTCCGGGACAGGTAGCAATCAGCCCCAGCATTTT,TRBJ1-5,TRBD1,-,TRBV7-2
CASSLALSGNTIYF,TGTGCCAGCAGCTTAGCGTTGTCCGGAAACACCATATATTTT,TRBJ1-3,-,-,TRBV7-8
CASSFSRDSQETQYF,TGTGCCAGCAGCTTCTCCCGGGACAGTCAAGAGACCCAGTACTTC,TRBJ2-5,TRBD1,-,TRBV5-4
CASSPPEGQGIYGYTF,TGTGCCAGCAGCCCCCCGGAGGGACAGGGGATTTATGGCTACACCTTC,TRBJ1-2,-,-,TRBV21-1
CASSATGNTEAFF,TGTGCCAGCAGTGCGACGGGGAACACTGAAGCTTTCTTT,TRBJ1-1,-,-,TRBV6-5
CASSYPLQLAEQYF,TGTGCCAGCAGTTACCCCCTTCAATTAGCCGAGCAGTACTTC,TRBJ2-7,-,-,TRBV6-6
CASSRKRNTEAFF,TGTGCCAGCAGTCGGAAACGGAACACTGAAGCTTTCTTT,TRBJ1-1,-,many,TRBV6-5
CASSPPRGSPVGTDTQYF,TGTGCCAGCTCACCGCCCCGGGGCAGCCCGGTTGGAACAGATACGCAGTATTTT,TRBJ2-3,-,-,TRBV18
CAISAGTANTEAFF,TGTGCCATCAGCGCCGGGACAGCGAACACTGAAGCTTTCTTT,TRBJ1-1,TRBD1,many,TRBV10-3
CASSWGLAGADEQFF,TGTGCCAGCAGCTGGGGACTAGCGGGAGCCGATGAGCAGTTCTTC,TRBJ2-1,TRBD2,-,TRBV7-8
CASSVLQGGQETQYF,TGTGCCAGCAGCGTTTTACAGGGGGGCCAAGAGACCCAGTACTTC,TRBJ2-5,TRBD1,-,TRBV9
CARKQGAGANVLTF,TGTGCCAGGAAACAGGGGGCTGGGGCCAACGTCCTGACTTTC,TRBJ2-6,TRBD1,-,TRBV6-5
CASSLDINMNTEAFF,TGCGCCAGCAGCTTGGATATCAACATGAACACTGAAGCTTTCTTT,TRBJ1-1,-,-,TRBV5-1
CASSLVVVTGELFF,TGTGCCAGCAGCTTAGTTGTTGTCACCGGGGAGCTGTTTTTT,TRBJ2-2,-,-,TRBV7-2
CASTRLLQNTGELFF,TGTGCCAGCACCCGACTTCTCCAGAACACCGGGGAGCTGTTTTTT,TRBJ2-2,-,-,TRBV7-9
CAWSVLLWDGTQYF,TGTGCCTGGAGTGTACTTTTATGGGACGGGACCCAGTACTTC,TRBJ2-5,-,-,TRBV30